These T cell receptor beta chains were read from a single sample in a study of human T cells and chemical hapten exposure. A single record per CDR3 protein comes from TCRdb applying MiXCR to the RACE reads. The table includes around 80,000 distinct CDR3 sequences, around 8.7% detected once. Input material: whole blood. These receptors all stem from a male donor in good health. Some clones in this sample may be carry-over from other donors' samples. Both conserved end residues are part of each CDR3. A D gene is named only where the DNA matches it firmly. Clone size is shown for a subset of rows, as once, few, many or a class of expanded clone.

v_call,j_call,clone_size,d_call,cdr3_aa,cdr3_nt
TRBV29-1,TRBJ2-3,NA,NA,CSAGRDRGTDTQYF,TGCAGCGCCGGGAGGGACAGAGGCACAGATACGCAGTATTTT
TRBV21-1,TRBJ2-7,NA,NA,CASSKGRGGSYEQYF,TGTGCCAGCAGCAAAGGACGGGGGGGCTCCTACGAGCAGTACTTC
TRBV6-5,TRBJ1-5,few,TRBD1,CASREPGGNQPQHF,TGTGCCAGCAGGGAGCCAGGGGGAAATCAGCCCCAGCATTTT
TRBV4-3,TRBJ1-1,NA,NA,CASRLGQAPNTEAFF,TGCGCCAGCAGGTTAGGGCAGGCGCCGAACACTGAAGCTTTCTTT
TRBV5-1,TRBJ2-1,NA,NA,CASSLGSGGTYNEQFF,TGCGCCAGCAGCTTGGGGTCAGGAGGTACCTACAATGAGCAGTTCTTC
TRBV7-2,TRBJ2-3,many,TRBD2,CASSSSGGMSNTQYF,TGTGCCAGCAGCAGTAGCGGGGGGATGAGCAATACGCAGTATTTT
TRBV29-1,TRBJ1-1,few,TRBD1,CSVGMRGQGSEAFF,TGCAGCGTTGGTATGCGAGGACAGGGATCTGAAGCTTTCTTT
TRBV6-2/TRBV6-3,TRBJ2-2,few,NA,CASSPRGTGELFF,TGTGCCAGCAGTCCCAGGGGAACCGGGGAGCTGTTTTTT
TRBV2,TRBJ2-3,NA,NA,CAGGGPTADTQYF,TGTGCCGGAGGGGGGCCCACGGCAGATACGCAGTATTTT
TRBV5-1,TRBJ2-7,NA,NA,CASSLAALNEQYF,TGCGCCAGCAGCTTGGCAGCCCTCAACGAGCAGTACTTC
TRBV5-1,TRBJ2-7,few,TRBD2,CASSQRLAGPYEQYF,TGCGCCAGCAGCCAGAGACTAGCGGGGCCCTACGAGCAGTACTTC
TRBV4-3,TRBJ2-3,few,TRBD2,CASSQEPSGGAGSTDTQYF,TGCGCCAGCAGCCAAGAGCCAAGCGGGGGGGCCGGGTCGACAGATACGCAGTATTTT
TRBV6-1,TRBJ1-1,few,TRBD1,CASSQTGITEAFF,TGTGCCAGCAGTCAGACAGGGATTACTGAAGCTTTCTTT
TRBV20-1,TRBJ2-7,NA,TRBD1,CSARGGQGRSYEQYF,TGCAGTGCTAGAGGTGGACAGGGCCGCTCCTACGAGCAGTACTTC
TRBV20-1,TRBJ1-1,many,NA,CSARVQNTEAFF,TGCAGTGCTAGAGTTCAAAACACTGAAGCTTTCTTT
TRBV21-1,TRBJ2-6,NA,NA,CASSTRQAPPRTF,TGTGCCAGCAGCACTCGACAGGCTCCCCCTAGGACTTTC
TRBV6-1,TRBJ2-7,few,NA,CAGRGRSSYEQYF,TGTGCCGGGCGGGGCAGGAGCTCCTACGAGCAGTACTTC
TRBV9,TRBJ1-5,few,TRBD1,CASSAGGTGGPQHF,TGTGCCAGCAGCGCAGGGGGGACTGGGGGGCCCCAGCATTTT
TRBV18,TRBJ2-7,few,TRBD1,CASSPLLGQGAKSGEQYF,TGTGCCAGCTCACCACTACTGGGCCAGGGGGCCAAGTCTGGCGAGCAGTACTTC
TRBV10-3,TRBJ1-1,NA,NA,CAISEQREAEAFF,TGTGCCATCAGTGAGCAAAGGGAGGCTGAAGCTTTCTTT
TRBV3-1,TRBJ1-1,NA,TRBD1,CASSQDRGRLTLNTEAFF,TGTGCCAGCAGCCAAGACAGGGGGAGATTAACGTTGAACACTGAAGCTTTCTTT
TRBV20-1,TRBJ1-5,many,TRBD1,CSATPGQGTGQPQHF,TGCAGTGCTACACCGGGACAGGGCACGGGGCAGCCCCAGCATTTT
TRBV3-1,TRBJ1-3,few,NA,CASSGGVRDSGNTIYF,TGTGCCAGCAGTGGCGGGGTGAGGGACTCTGGAAACACCATATATTTT
TRBV2,TRBJ2-3,few,NA,CASSDDKGGPDTQYF,TGTGCCAGCAGTGACGACAAAGGGGGGCCAGATACGCAGTATTTT
TRBV3-1,TRBJ2-3,many,NA,CASSPGGTDTQYF,TGTGCCAGCAGCCCAGGGGGCACAGATACGCAGTATTTT
TRBV7-9,TRBJ1-2,NA,NA,CASSLRTVHYGYTF,TGTGCCAGCAGCTTAAGGACAGTCCACTATGGCTACACCTTC
TRBV12-3/TRBV12-4,TRBJ2-1,few,NA,CASSTPYNEQFF,TGTGCCAGCAGCACCCCCTACAATGAGCAGTTCTTC
TRBV30,TRBJ2-3,NA,TRBD2,CAWSLAGGTDTQYF,TGTGCCTGGAGTCTAGCGGGAGGCACAGATACGCAGTATTTT
TRBV20-1,TRBJ1-5,NA,TRBD1,CSAREGAVSNQPQHF,TGCAGTGCTAGGGAGGGGGCGGTTAGCAATCAGCCCCAGCATTTT
TRBV7-9,TRBJ1-4,few,NA,CATPSPDEKLFF,TGTGCCACCCCGAGTCCCGATGAAAAACTGTTTTTT
TRBV30,TRBJ2-5,many,NA,CAWTPGEETQYF,TGTGCCTGGACTCCGGGAGAAGAGACCCAGTACTTC
TRBV12-3/TRBV12-4,TRBJ2-7,few,TRBD2,CASSLSGGTSVSYEQYF,TGTGCCAGCAGTTTGTCGGGGGGGACTAGCGTCTCCTACGAGCAGTACTTC
TRBV29-1,TRBJ1-1,few,TRBD1,CSVGQGPEAFF,TGCAGCGTTGGACAGGGACCTGAAGCTTTCTTT
TRBV20-1,TRBJ2-3,NA,TRBD2,CSAFLAGGTDTQYF,TGCAGTGCTTTTCTAGCGGGAGGGACAGATACGCAGTATTTT
TRBV6-1,TRBJ2-5,NA,TRBD1,CASSEGDSLLQETQYF,TGTGCCAGCAGTGAAGGGGACAGTCTTCTCCAAGAGACCCAGTACTTC
TRBV11-1,TRBJ2-3,few,NA,CASSSWDTGADTQYF,TGTGCCAGCAGCTCTTGGGACACCGGAGCGGATACGCAGTATTTT
TRBV12-3/TRBV12-4,TRBJ2-7,many,TRBD1,CASSFIEDREYEQYF,TGTGCCAGCAGTTTTATTGAGGACAGGGAATACGAGCAGTACTTC
TRBV21-1,TRBJ2-7,few,NA,CASSKVGVGGASYEQYF,TGTGCCAGCAGCAAAGTAGGAGTGGGAGGGGCCAGCTACGAGCAGTACTTC
TRBV6-1,TRBJ1-1,NA,NA,CASSPTRESAWAFF,TGTGCCAGCAGTCCCACCAGGGAGTCCGCTTGGGCTTTCTTT